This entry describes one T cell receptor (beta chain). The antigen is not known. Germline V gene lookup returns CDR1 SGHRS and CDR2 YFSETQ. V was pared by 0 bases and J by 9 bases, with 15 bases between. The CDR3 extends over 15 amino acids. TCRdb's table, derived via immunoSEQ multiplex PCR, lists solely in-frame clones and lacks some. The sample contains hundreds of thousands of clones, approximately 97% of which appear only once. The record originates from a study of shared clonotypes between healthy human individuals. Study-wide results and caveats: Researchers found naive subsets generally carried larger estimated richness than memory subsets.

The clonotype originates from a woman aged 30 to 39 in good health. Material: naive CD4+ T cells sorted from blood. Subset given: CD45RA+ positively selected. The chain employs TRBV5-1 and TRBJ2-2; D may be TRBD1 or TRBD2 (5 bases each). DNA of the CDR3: TGCGCCAGCAGCTTGGAGAGGGGCGTTAAGTGGGAGCTGTTTTTT. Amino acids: CASSLERGVKWELFF.